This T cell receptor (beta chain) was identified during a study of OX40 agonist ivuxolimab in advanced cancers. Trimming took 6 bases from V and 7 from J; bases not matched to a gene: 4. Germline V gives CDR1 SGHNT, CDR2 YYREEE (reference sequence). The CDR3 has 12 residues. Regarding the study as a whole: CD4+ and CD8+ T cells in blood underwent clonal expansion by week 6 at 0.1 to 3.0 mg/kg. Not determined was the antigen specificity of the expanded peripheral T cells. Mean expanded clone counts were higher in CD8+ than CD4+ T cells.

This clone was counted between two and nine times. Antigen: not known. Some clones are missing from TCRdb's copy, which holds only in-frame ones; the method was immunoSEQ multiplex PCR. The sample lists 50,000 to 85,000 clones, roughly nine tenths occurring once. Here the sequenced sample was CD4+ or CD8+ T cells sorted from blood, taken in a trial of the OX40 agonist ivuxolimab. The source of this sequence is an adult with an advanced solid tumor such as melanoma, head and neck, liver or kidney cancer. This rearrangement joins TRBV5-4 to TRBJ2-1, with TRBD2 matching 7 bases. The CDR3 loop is CASNRGGNEQFF. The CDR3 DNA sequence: TGTGCCAGCAATCGCGGGGGTAATGAGCAGTTCTTC.